This T cell receptor (beta chain) is drawn from a study of blood T cells in healthy people across ages. Through a sample-barcoded 5' primer and a J-beta primer mix, a second PCR was run for roughly 6 to 11 cycles. MiXCR was run by TCRdb on the 5' RACE reads, yielding one entry per CDR3 protein. The table records around 690,000 distinct CDR3 sequences, about 53% of them present only once. Germline lookup yields CDR1 MGHRA and CDR2 YSYEKL. The V and J ends lost 2 bases and 4 bases respectively, with 11 bases between them. The CDR3 runs to 14 residues. The receptor's source is a man aged 55 to 70 in good health. The sample consisted of blood. The V gene is TRBV4-1, the J gene TRBJ1-2, with a weak D call TRBD1 (5 bases). CDR3 sequence (DNA): TGCGCCAGCAGCCAAAGCCGACAGACCTATGGCTACACCTTC. This sequence encodes CASSQSRQTYGYTF.